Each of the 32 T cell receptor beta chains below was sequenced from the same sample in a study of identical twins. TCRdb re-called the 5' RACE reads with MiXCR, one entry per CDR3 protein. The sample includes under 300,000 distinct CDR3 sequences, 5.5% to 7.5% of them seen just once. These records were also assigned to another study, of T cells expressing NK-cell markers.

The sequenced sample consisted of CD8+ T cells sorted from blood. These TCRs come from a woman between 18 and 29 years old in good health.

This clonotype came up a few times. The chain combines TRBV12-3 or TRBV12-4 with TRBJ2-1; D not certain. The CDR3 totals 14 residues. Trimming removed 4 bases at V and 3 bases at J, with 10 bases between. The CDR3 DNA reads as TGTGCCAGCAGTTCAGGAGTCGGCTACAATGAGCAGTTCTTC. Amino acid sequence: CASSSGVGYNEQFF.

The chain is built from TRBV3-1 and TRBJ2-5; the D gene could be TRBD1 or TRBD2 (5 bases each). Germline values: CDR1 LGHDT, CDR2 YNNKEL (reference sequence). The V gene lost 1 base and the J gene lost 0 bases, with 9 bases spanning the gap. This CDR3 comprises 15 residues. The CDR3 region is CASSQVGTDQETQYF. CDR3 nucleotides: TGTGCCAGCAGCCAAGTTGGGACGGACCAAGAGACCCAGTACTTC.

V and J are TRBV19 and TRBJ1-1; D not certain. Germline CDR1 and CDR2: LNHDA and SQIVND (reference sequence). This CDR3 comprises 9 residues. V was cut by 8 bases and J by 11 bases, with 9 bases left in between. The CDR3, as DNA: TGTGCCAGTGGGGAGAACGCTTTCTTT. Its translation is CASGENAFF.

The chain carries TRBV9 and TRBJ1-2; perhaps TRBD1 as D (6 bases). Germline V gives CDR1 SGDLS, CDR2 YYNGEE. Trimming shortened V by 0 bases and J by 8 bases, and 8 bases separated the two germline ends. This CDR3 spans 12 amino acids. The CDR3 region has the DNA TGTGCCAGCAGCGTAGGTGGGGGCGGCTACACCTTC. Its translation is CASSVGGGGYTF.

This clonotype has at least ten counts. CDR3 bases: TGTGCCAGCAGCCCCCCTGGGCGCATCTACGAGCAGTACTTC. It specifies CASSPPGRIYEQYF. The J gene is TRBJ2-7, the V gene TRBV9, with D unclear. Trimming removed 4 bases at V and 3 bases at J, with 14 bases between. Germline CDR1 reads SGDLS; CDR2 reads YYNGEE. The CDR3 extends over 14 amino acids.

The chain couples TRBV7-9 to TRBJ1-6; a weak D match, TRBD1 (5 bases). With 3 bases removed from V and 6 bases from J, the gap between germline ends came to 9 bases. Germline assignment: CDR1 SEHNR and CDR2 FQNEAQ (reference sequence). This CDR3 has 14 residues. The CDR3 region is CASSFSGGNSPLHF. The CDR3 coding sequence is TGTGCCAGCAGCTTTAGTGGGGGTAATTCACCCCTCCACTTT. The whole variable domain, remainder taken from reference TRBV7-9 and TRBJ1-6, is DTGVSQNPRHKITKRGQNVTFRCDPISEHNRLYWYRQTLGQGPEFLTYFQNEAQLEKSRLLSDRFSAERPKGSFSTLEIQRTEQGDSAMYLCASSFSGGNSPLHFGNGTRLTVT.

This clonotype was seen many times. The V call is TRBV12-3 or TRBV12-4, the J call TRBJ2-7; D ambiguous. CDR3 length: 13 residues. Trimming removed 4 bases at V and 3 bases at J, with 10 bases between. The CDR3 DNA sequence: TGTGCCAGCAGTTCAATGCCCCTCTACGAGCAGTACTTC. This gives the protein CASSSMPLYEQYF.

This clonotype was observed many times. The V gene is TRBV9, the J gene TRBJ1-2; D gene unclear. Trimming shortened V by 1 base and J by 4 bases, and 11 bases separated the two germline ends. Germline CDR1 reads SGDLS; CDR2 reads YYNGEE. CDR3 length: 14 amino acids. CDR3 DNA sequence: TGTGCCAGCAGCGTAAGCGGGGAACCCTATGGCTACACCTTC. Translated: CASSVSGEPYGYTF.

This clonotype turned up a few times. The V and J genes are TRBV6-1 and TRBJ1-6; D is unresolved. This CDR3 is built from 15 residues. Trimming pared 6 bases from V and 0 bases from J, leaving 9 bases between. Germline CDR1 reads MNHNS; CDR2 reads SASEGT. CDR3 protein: CASSQQVSYNSPLHF. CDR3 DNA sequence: TGTGCCAGCAGCCAGCAGGTCTCCTATAATTCACCCCTCCACTTT.

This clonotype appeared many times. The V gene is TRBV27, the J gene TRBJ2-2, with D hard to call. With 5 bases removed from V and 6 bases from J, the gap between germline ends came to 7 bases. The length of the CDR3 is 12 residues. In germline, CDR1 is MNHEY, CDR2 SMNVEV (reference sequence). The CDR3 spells CASSITPGELFF. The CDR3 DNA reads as TGTGCCAGCAGTATCACCCCCGGGGAGCTGTTTTTT.

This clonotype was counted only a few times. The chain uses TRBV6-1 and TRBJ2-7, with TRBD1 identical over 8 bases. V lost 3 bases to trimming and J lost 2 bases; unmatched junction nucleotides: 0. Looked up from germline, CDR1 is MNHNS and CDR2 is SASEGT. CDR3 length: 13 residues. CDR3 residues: CASSEDRAYEQYF. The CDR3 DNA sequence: TGTGCCAGCAGTGAGGACAGGGCCTACGAGCAGTACTTC.

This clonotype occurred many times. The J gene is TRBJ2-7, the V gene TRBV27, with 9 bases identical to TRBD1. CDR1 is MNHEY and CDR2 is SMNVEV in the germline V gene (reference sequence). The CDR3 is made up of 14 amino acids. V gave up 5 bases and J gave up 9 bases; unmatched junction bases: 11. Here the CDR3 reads CASSRTGELAGQYF. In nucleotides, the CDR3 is TGTGCCAGCAGTAGGACAGGGGAATTGGCTGGGCAGTACTTC.

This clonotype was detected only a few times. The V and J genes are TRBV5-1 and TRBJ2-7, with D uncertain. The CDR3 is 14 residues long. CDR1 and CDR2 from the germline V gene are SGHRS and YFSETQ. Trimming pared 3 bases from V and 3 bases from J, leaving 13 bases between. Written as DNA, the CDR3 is TGCGCCAGCAGCTCCCCTCCACGTTACTACGAGCAGTACTTC. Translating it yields CASSSPPRYYEQYF.

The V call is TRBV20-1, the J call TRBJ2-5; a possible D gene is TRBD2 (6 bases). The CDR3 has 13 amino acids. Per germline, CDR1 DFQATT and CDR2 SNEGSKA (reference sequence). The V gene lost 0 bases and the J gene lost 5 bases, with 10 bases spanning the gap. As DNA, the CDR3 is TGCAGTGCTAGAGAGGGGGGTCGCGAGACCCAGTACTTC. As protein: CSAREGGRETQYF.

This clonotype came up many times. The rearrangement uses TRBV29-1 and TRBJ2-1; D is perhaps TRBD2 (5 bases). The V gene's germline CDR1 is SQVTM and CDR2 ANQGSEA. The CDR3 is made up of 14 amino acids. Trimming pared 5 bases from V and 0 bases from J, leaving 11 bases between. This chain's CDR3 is CSVRLGSSYNEQFF. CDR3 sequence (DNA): TGCAGCGTTAGGCTAGGGAGCTCCTACAATGAGCAGTTCTTC.

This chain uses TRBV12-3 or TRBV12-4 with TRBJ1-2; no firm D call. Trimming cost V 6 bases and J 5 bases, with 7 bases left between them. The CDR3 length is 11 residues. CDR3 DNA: TGTGCCAGCAGCGGTAGTTATGGCTACACCTTC. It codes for CASSGSYGYTF.

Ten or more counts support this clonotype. The CDR3 sequence is CASSLSGANVLTF. DNA of the CDR3: TGTGCCAGCAGCTTGTCCGGGGCCAACGTCCTGACTTTC. The V gene is TRBV5-4, the J gene TRBJ2-6; D call uncertain. V lost 1 base to trimming and J lost 4 bases, with 3 bases between them. Germline CDR1 and CDR2: SGHNT and YYREEE (reference sequence). This CDR3 region has 13 residues.

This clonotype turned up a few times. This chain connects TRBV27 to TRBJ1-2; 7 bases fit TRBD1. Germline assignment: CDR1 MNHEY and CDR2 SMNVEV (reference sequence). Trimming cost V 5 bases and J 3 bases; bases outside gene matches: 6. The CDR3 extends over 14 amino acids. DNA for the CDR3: TGTGCCAGCAGTGATTCAGGGGGGCACTATGGCTACACCTTC. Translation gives CASSDSGGHYGYTF.

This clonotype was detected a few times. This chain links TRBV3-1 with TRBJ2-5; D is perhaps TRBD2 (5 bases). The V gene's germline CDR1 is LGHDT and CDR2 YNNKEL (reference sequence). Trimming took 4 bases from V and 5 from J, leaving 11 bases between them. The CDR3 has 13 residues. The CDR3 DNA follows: TGTGCCAGCAGCCCCGGGGTAATGGAGACCCAGTACTTC. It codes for CASSPGVMETQYF.

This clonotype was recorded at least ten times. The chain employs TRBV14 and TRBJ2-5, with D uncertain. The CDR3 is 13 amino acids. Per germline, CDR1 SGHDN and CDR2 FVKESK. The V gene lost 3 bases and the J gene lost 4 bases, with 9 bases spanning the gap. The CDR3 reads CASSHEFLETQYF. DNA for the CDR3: TGTGCCAGCAGCCACGAATTTTTAGAGACCCAGTACTTC. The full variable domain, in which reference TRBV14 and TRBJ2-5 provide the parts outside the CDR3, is EAGVTQFPSHSVIEKGQTVTLRCDPISGHDNLYWYRRVMGKEIKFLLHFVKESKQDESGMPNNRFLAERTGGTYSTLKVQPAELEDSGVYFCASSHEFLETQYFGPGTRLLVL.

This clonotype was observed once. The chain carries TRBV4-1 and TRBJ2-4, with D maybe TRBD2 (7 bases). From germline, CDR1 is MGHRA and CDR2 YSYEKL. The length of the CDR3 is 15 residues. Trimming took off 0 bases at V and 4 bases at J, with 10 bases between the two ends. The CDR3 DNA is TGCGCCAGCAGCCAAGATGGGAGGGGGAAAAACATTCAGTACTTC. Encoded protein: CASSQDGRGKNIQYF.

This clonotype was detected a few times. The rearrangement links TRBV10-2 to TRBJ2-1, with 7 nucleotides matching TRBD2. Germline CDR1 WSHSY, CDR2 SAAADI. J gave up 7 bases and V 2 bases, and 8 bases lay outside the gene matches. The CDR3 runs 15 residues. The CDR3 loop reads CASSEIGLGGNEQFF. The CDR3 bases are TGCGCCAGCAGTGAGATCGGACTAGGAGGGAATGAGCAGTTCTTC.

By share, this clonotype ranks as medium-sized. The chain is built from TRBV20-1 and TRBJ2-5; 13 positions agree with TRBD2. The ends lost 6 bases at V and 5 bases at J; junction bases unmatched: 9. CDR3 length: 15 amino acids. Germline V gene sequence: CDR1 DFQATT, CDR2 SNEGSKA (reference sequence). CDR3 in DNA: TGCAGTGCCTCGACTAGCGGGGGGCCTGGCGAGACCCAGTACTTC. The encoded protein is CSASTSGGPGETQYF.

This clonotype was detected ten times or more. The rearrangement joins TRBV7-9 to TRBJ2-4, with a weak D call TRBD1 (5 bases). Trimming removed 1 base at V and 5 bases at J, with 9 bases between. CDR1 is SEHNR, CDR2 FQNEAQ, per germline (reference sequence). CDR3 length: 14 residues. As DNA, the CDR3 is TGTGCCAGCAGCTTAGAAGGGGTACAAAACATTCAGTACTTC. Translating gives CASSLEGVQNIQYF.

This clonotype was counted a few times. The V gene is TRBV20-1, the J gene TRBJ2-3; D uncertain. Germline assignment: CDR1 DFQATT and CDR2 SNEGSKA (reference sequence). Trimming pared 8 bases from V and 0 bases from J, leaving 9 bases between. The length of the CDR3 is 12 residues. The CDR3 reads CSWQPSTDTQYF. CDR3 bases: TGCAGTTGGCAACCCAGCACAGATACGCAGTATTTT.

The CDR3 protein is CASSSARGMNTEAFF. The CDR3 coding sequence is TGTGCCAGCAGCTCTGCTCGGGGAATGAACACTGAAGCTTTCTTT. The chain joins TRBV7-9 to TRBJ1-1; D not resolved. CDR1 is SEHNR, CDR2 FQNEAQ, per germline (reference sequence). The CDR3 has 15 amino acids. The V end was cut by 4 bases, the J end by 0 bases, with 12 bases between.

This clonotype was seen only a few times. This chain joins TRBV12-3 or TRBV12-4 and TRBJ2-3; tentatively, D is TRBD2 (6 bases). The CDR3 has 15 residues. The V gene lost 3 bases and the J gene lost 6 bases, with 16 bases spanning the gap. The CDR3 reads CASSFSGGVGDTQYF. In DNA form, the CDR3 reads TGTGCCAGCAGTTTTTCCGGGGGAGTGGGGGATACGCAGTATTTT.

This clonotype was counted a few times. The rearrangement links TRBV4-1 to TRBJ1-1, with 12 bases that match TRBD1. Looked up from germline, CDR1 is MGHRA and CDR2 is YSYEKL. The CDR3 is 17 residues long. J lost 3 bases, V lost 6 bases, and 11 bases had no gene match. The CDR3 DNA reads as TGCGCCAGCAGTCCTCGGGGACAGGGGGCGCTTGACACTGAAGCTTTCTTT. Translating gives CASSPRGQGALDTEAFF.

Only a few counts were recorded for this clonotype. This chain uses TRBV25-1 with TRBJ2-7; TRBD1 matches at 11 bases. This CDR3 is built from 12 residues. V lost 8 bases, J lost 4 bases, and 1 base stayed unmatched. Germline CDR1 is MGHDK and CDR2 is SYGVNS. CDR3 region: CASRDRGYEQYF. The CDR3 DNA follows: TGTGCCAGCCGGGACAGGGGGTACGAGCAGTACTTC.

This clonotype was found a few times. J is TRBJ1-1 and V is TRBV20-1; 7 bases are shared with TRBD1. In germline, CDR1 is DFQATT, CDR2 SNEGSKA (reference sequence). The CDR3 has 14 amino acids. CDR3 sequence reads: CRGGTAVRPTEAFF. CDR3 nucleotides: TGCAGGGGTGGGACAGCTGTAAGACCCACTGAAGCTTTCTTT.

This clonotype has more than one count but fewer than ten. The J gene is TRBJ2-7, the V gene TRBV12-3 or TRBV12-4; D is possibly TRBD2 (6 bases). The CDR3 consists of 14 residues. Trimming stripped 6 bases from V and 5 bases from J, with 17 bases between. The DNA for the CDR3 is TGTGCCAGCAGCTACCTCCCCGGGGGAGACGAGCAGTACTTC. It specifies CASSYLPGGDEQYF.

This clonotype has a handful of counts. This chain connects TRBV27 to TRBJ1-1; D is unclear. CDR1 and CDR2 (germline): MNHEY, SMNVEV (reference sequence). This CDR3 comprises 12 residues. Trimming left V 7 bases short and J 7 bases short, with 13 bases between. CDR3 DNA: TGTGCCAGCAAGAACGCTGCAGTTGAAGCTTTCTTT. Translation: CASKNAAVEAFF.